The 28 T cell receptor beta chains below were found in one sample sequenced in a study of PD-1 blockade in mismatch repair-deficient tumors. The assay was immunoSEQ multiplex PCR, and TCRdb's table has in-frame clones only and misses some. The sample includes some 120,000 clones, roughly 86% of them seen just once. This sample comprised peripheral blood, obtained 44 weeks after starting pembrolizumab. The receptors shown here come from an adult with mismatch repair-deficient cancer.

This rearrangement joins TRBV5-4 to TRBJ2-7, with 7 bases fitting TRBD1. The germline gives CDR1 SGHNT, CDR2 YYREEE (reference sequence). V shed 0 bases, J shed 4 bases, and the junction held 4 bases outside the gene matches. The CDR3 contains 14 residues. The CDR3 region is CASSLGAGGYEQYF. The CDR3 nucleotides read TGTGCCAGCAGCTTGGGGGCAGGGGGATACGAGCAGTACTTC.

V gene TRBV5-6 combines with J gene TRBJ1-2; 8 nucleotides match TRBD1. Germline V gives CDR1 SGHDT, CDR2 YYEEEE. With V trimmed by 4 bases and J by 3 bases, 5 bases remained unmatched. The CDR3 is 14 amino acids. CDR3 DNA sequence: TGTGCCAGCAGCCGAATACAGGGGGACTATGGCTACACCTTC. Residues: CASSRIQGDYGYTF.

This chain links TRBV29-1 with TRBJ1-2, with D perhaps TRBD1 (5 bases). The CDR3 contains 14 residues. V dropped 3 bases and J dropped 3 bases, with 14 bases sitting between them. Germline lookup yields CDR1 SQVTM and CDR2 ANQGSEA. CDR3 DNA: TGCAGCGTTGATCCATTGACAGCTGACTATGGCTACACCTTC. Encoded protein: CSVDPLTADYGYTF. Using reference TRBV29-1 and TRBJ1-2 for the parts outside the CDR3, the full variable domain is SAVISQKPSRDICQRGTSLTIQCQVDSQVTMMFWYRQQPGQSLTLIATANQGSEATYESGFVIDKFPISRPNLTFSTLTVSNMSPEDSSIYLCSVDPLTADYGYTFGSGTRLTVV.

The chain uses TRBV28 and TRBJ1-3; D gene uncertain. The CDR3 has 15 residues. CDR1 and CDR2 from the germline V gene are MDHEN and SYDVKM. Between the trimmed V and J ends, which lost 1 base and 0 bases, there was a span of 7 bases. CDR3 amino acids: CASSLSRSSGNTIYF. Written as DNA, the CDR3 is TGTGCCAGCAGTTTATCCCGGAGCTCTGGAAACACCATATATTTT.

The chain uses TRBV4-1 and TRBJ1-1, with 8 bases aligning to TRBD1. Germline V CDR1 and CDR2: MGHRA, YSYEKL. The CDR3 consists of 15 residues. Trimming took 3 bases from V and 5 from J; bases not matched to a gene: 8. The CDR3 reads CASSQVPTGETEAFF. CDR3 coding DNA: TGCGCCAGCAGCCAGGTACCGACAGGGGAGACTGAAGCTTTCTTT.

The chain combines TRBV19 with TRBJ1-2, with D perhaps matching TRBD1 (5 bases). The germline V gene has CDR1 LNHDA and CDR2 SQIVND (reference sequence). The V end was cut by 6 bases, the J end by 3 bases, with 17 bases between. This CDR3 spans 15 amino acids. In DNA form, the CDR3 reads TGTGCCAGTAGGACCGCCGGGGGGGATCACTATGGCTACACCTTC. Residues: CASRTAGGDHYGYTF.

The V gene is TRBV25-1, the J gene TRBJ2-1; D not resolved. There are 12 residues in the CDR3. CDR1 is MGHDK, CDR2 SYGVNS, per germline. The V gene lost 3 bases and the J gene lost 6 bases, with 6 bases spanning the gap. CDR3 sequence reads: CASSDLGNEQFF. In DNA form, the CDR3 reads TGTGCCAGCAGTGACCTCGGCAATGAGCAGTTCTTC.

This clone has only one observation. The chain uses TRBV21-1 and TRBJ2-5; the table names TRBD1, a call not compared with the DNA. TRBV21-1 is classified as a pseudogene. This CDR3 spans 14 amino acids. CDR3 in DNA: TGTGCCAGCAGCAAGGACATTGGCCGAGAGACCCAGTACTTC. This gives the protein CASSKDIGRETQYF.

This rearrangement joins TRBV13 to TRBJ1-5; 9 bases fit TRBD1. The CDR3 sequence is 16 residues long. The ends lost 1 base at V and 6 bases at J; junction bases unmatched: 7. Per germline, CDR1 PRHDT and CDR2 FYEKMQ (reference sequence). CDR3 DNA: TGTGCCAGCAGCTTAGCGCTGGACAGGGGCAGTCAGCCCCAGCATTTT. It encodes CASSLALDRGSQPQHF.

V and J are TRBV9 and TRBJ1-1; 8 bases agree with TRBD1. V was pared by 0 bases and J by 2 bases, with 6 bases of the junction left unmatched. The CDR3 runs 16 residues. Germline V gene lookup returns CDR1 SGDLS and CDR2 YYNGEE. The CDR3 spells CASSVAPDRVNTEAFF. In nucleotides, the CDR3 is TGTGCCAGCAGCGTAGCTCCGGACAGGGTTAACACTGAAGCTTTCTTT.

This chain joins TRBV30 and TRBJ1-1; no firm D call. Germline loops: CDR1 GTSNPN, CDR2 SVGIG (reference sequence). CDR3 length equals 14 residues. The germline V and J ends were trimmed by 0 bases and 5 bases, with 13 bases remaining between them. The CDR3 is CAWSVRERWTEAFF. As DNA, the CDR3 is TGTGCCTGGAGTGTACGGGAGAGGTGGACTGAAGCTTTCTTT.

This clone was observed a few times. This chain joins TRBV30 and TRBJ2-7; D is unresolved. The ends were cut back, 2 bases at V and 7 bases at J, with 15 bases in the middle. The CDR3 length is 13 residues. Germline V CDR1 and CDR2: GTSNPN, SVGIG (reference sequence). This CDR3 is CAWSLNTETEQYF. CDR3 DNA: TGTGCCTGGAGTTTGAACACCGAGACGGAGCAGTACTTC.

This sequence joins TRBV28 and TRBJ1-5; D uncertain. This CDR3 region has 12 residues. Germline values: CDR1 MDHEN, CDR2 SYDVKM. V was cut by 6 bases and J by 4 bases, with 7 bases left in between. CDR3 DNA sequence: TGTGCCAGCAGCACCATAAATCAGCCCCAGCATTTT. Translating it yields CASSTINQPQHF.

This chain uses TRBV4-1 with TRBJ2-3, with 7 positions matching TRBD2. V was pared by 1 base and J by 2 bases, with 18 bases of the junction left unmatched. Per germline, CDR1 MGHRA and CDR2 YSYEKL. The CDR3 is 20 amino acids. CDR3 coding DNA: TGCGCCAGCAGCCAAGGTTTTGTTTGGGGGGGTCAGGAGATCACAGATACGCAGTATTTT. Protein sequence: CASSQGFVWGGQEITDTQYF.

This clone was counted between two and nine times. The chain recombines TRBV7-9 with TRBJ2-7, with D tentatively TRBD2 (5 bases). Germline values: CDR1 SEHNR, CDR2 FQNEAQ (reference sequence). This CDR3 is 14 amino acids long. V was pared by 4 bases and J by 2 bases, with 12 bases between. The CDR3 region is CASSSRTGAYEQYF. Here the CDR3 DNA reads TGTGCCAGCAGCTCAAGGACTGGGGCCTACGAGCAGTACTTC.

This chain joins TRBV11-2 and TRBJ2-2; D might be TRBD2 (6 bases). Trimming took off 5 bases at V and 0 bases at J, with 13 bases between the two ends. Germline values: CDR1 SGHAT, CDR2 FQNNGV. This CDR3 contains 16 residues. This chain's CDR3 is CASSPSSGANTGELFF. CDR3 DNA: TGTGCCAGCAGCCCAAGTAGCGGAGCGAACACCGGGGAGCTGTTTTTT.

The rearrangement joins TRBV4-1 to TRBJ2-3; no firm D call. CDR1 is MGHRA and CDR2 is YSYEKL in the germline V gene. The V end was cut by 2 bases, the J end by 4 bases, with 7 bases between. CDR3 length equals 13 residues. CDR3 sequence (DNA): TGCGCCAGCAGCCAAATCGGGTCAGATACGCAGTATTTT. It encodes CASSQIGSDTQYF.

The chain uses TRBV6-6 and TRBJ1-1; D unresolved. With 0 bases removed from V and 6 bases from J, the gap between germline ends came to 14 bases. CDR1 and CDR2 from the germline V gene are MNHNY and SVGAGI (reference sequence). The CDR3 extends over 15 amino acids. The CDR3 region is CASSYSRRARAEAFF. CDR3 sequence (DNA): TGTGCCAGCAGTTACTCAAGGAGGGCTCGAGCTGAAGCTTTCTTT.

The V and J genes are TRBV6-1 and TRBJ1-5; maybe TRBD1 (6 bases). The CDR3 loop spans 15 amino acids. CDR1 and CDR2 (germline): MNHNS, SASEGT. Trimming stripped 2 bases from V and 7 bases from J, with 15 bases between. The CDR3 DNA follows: TGTGCCAGCAGTGAACCTACGGGGGCTGGGCAGCCCCAGCATTTT. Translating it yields CASSEPTGAGQPQHF.

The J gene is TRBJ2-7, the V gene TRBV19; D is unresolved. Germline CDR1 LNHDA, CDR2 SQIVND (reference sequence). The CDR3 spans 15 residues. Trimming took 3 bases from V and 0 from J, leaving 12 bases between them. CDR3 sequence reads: CASSIVAGNSYEQYF. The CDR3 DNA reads TGTGCCAGTAGTATTGTGGCAGGAAACTCCTACGAGCAGTACTTC.

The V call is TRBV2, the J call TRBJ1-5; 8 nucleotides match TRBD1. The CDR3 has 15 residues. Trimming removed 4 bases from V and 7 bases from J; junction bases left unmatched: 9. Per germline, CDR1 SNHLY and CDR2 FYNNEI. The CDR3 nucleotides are TGTGCCAGCAGTGCCTATGACAGGGGCCCACAGCCCCAGCATTTT. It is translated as CASSAYDRGPQPQHF.

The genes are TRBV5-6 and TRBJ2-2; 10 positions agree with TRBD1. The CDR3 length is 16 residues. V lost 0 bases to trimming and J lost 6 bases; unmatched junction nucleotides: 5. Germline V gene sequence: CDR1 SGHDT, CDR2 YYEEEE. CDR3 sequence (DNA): TGTGCCAGCAGCTTGGGAGGGACAGGGGCCGCCGGGGAGCTGTTTTTT. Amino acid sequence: CASSLGGTGAAGELFF.

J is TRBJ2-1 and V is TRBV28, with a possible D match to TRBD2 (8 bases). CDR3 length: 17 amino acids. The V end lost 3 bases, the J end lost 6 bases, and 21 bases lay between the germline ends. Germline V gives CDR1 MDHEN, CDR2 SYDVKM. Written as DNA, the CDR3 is TGTGCCAGCAGTTTTGGGCACAGGGGACTAGTCGCCAATGAGCAGTTCTTC. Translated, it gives CASSFGHRGLVANEQFF.

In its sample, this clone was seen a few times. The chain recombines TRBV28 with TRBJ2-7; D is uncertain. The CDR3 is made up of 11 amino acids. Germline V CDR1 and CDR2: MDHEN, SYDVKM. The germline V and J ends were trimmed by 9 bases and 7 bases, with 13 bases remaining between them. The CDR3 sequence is CASRTGWEQYF. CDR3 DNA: TGTGCCAGTCGGACCGGATGGGAGCAGTACTTC.

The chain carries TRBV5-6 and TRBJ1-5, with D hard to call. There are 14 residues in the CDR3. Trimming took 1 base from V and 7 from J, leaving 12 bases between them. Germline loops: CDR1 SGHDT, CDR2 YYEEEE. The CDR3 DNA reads TGTGCCAGCAGCTTGATGGGGAGTAACCAGCCCCAGCATTTT. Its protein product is CASSLMGSNQPQHF.

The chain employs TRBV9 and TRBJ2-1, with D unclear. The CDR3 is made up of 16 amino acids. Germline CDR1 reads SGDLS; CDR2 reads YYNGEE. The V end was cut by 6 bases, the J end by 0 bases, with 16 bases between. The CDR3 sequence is CASTLSPISSYNEQFF. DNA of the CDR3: TGTGCCAGCACTCTCTCTCCGATAAGCTCCTACAATGAGCAGTTCTTC. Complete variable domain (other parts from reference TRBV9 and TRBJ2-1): DSGVTQTPKHLITATGQRVTLRCSPRSGDLSVYWYQQSLDQGLQFLIQYYNGEERAKGNILERFSAQQFPDLHSELNLSSLELGDSALYFCASTLSPISSYNEQFFGPGTRLTVL.

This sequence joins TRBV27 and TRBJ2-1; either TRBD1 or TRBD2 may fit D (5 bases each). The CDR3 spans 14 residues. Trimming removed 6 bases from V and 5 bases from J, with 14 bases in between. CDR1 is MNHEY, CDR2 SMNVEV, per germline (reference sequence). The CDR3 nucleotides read TGTGCCAGCAGCCAGGGAGTCGTAGACAATGAGCAGTTCTTC. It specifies CASSQGVVDNEQFF.

Here the CDR3 reads CASSTHGTGNEQYF. DNA of the CDR3: TGTGCCAGCAGCACCCATGGCACGGGCAACGAGCAGTACTTC. This chain links TRBV28 with TRBJ2-7; D is ambiguous. The ends were cut back, 6 bases at V and 5 bases at J, with 17 bases in the middle. This CDR3 comprises 14 residues. Germline V gene data show CDR1 as MDHEN and CDR2 as SYDVKM.